This record looks at one T cell receptor (beta chain) sequence and its context. Control samples came 1 year after myeloablative marrow transplants with methotrexate plus calcineurin inhibitor. This table comes from immunoSEQ multiplex PCR, and its TCRdb copy is limited to in-frame clones, with some not included. The sample includes about 22,000 clones, around 89% of them seen just once. This record comes from a study of T cells after posttransplantation cyclophosphamide. This CDR3 comprises 12 residues. The V end was cut by 6 bases, the J end by 4 bases, with 9 bases between. Germline CDR1 is SGHNT and CDR2 is YENEEA.

This clonotype was sampled from a female patient aged 50-59 years who received an allogeneic stem cell transplant from an unrelated donor, was CMV-positive, and had chronic GVHD only. The T cells may partly be graft donor cells. The V and J genes are TRBV11-3 and TRBJ2-5; D is perhaps TRBD2 (5 bases). The starting material was PBMCs, obtained after an allogeneic stem cell transplant with a calcineurin inhibitor and methotrexate. CDR3 nucleotide sequence: TGTGCCAGCAGTGAGGGTGGAGAGACCCAGTACTTC. This codes for CASSEGGETQYF.